This TCR beta chain was identified in a study of blood T cell repertoires in COVID-19. As for the study in general: The analysed material was cDNA or gDNA that came from T cells, B-cell-depleted T cells, or PBMCs.

Trimming stripped 7 bases from V and 4 bases from J, with 14 bases between. Germline V CDR1 and CDR2: MNHEY, SVGAGI. This CDR3 spans 13 amino acids. The study recruited people aged about 18 to 95 years across under 25 US areas. In the original workflow: Amplification from reference gene primers served as the basis for estimated nucleated cell counts. This table comes from immunoSEQ multiplex PCR, and its TCRdb copy is limited to in-frame clones, with some not included. For V, J and clone size, that table is used; D and trimming come from the DNA. The sample consists of around 360,000 clones, approximately 84% of them appearing once.

The sequencing input was PBMCs or T cells enriched from blood (not recorded which). This sequence originates from a woman in her twenties or thirties who had recovered from COVID-19. This sequence joins TRBV6-5 and TRBJ2-7, with D maybe TRBD1 (6 bases). For the CDR3, the DNA is TGTGCCAGCAAGTGGGGGCCCGGGTACGAGCAGTACTTC. Translation gives CASKWGPGYEQYF.